This T cell receptor beta chain was obtained from a study of T-cell memory formation after mild COVID-19. Study as a whole: TCR clustering was largely donor specific. Study findings and constraints: Clones contracting across day 15 to 85 had a balanced CD4/CD8 profile; later expanding clones leaned CD4+.

MiXCR, applied by TCRdb to the 5' RACE reads, yields one record per CDR3 protein. The sample has 350,000 to 500,000 distinct CDR3 sequences, more than 20% seen once. CDR3 length: 14 amino acids. V gave up 5 bases and J gave up 4 bases, with 12 bases separating them. A remark on this clonotype: Its specificity is unknown.

The genes are TRBV12-3 or TRBV12-4 and TRBJ2-1; the D gene could be TRBD1 or TRBD2 (5 bases each). The clonotype was recovered from an adult woman who had mild COVID-19 (a few samples of this study predate the infection). Cell type and time point are not known. Sequencing was carried out using PBMCs or a T cell subset sorted from them (not recorded which). The CDR3 DNA follows: TGTGCCAGCAGTCCTCGGGACGGATACAATGAGCAGTTCTTC. This translates into CASSPRDGYNEQFF.